A selection of T cell receptor beta chains follows, all from one sample in a study of blood T cell repertoires in COVID-19. Only in-frame clones appear in the TCRdb table, and some are missing; sequencing was by immunoSEQ multiplex PCR. The table records under 200,000 clones, around four fifths of them present only once. The sample comprised peripheral blood. These receptors originate from a woman between 65 and 79 years old who had recovered from COVID-19. Both conserved end residues are part of each CDR3. The order of the fields is CDR3 length, J gene, clone size, V gene, D gene, CDR3 DNA, CDR3 protein. The D gene is left open where the match is weak. Size tells how often a clone was seen (once, few, many) or the class of an expanded clone, and some rows leave it out.

18 TRBJ1-5 once TRBV7-9 . TGTGCCAGCAGCAGAGCCCCACGGCCAAGGGGCTCCGATCAGCCCCAGCATTTT CASSRAPRPRGSDQPQHF
15 TRBJ1-5 once TRBV25-1 TRBD1 TGTGCCAGCACCACACAGGGGGCGGCCAATCAGCCCCAGCATTTT CASTTQGAANQPQHF
14 TRBJ1-5 . TRBV30 . TGTGCCTGGAGTGTAGGGGGTACTGGGCAGCCCCAGCATTTT CAWSVGGTGQPQHF
14 TRBJ2-7 . TRBV30 . TGTGCCTGGAGTGTGGCTAGGATCGGCGTGGAGCAGTACTTC CAWSVARIGVEQYF
15 TRBJ1-4 once TRBV18 . TGTGCCAGCTCACCCCTACAGGGAGCTAATGAAAAACTGTTTTTT CASSPLQGANEKLFF
14 TRBJ1-1 . TRBV9 . TGTGCCAGCAGCGAATATGACTGGAACACTGAAGCTTTCTTT CASSEYDWNTEAFF
15 TRBJ1-1 few TRBV5-8 TRBD1 TGTGCCAGCAGCTTGGGGAACAGGGGCGACACTGAAGCTTTCTTT CASSLGNRGDTEAFF
13 TRBJ1-2 . TRBV28 . TGTGCAGAAGCGGGCCCCTCCAGGCGCGGCTACACCTTC CAEAGPSRRGYTF
14 TRBJ2-7 . TRBV18 . TGTGCCAGCTCACCACGACAGAAATCCTACGAGCAGTACTTC CASSPRQKSYEQYF
14 TRBJ1-2 . TRBV9 . TGTGCCAGCAGCGTAGATGGCGGAGGGTATGGCTACACCTTC CASSVDGGGYGYTF
15 TRBJ2-3 many TRBV6-4 TRBD2 TGTGCCAGCAGTGACAGACTAGCGGGAGGAGATACGCAGTATTTT CASSDRLAGGDTQYF
14 TRBJ1-4 . TRBV7-9 TRBD1 TGTGCCAGCAGCCGGACAGGGGCTAGGCAGAGACTGTTTTTT CASSRTGARQRLFF
15 TRBJ2-3 . TRBV6-1 TRBD2 TGTGCCAGCAGTGAAGCGCGGGGGATTAAGGATACGCAGTATTTT CASSEARGIKDTQYF
14 TRBJ1-2 . TRBV5-1 TRBD1 TGCGCCAGCAGCCGAGACAGGGGGGACTATGGCTACACCTTC CASSRDRGDYGYTF
15 TRBJ1-5 . TRBV7-2 . TGTGCCAGCAGCGCTCAGGGTATGAGCAATCAGCCCCAGCATTTT CASSAQGMSNQPQHF
13 TRBJ2-7 . TRBV28 . TGTGCCAGCAGTTTGGAACGGAGATACGAGCAGTACTTC CASSLERRYEQYF
14 TRBJ2-1 . TRBV2 . TGTGCCAGGGAAACTAGCCCCTACAGCGATGAGCAGTTCTTC CARETSPYSDEQFF
13 TRBJ1-2 . TRBV6-1 TRBD1 TGTGCCAGCAGTGAAAGGGGGCTTGAGGGCTACACCTTC CASSERGLEGYTF
13 TRBJ2-2 once TRBV19 . TGTGCCAGTAGTCCCTCGGGGAGGGGGGAGCTGTTTTTT CASSPSGRGELFF
14 TRBJ2-7 . TRBV5-1 TRBD2 TGCGCCAGCAGACTGACTAGCGGGAGCTACGAGCAGTACTTC CASRLTSGSYEQYF
15 TRBJ2-1 few TRBV24-1 TRBD2 TGTGCCACCAGTGACCTAGCGGGACGCTACAATGAGCAGTTCTTC CATSDLAGRYNEQFF
14 TRBJ1-1 . TRBV18 . TGTGCCAGCTCACCTCTGGGAGGGGAGACTGAAGCTTTCTTT CASSPLGGETEAFF
14 TRBJ2-7 once TRBV7-2 TRBD1 TGTGCCAGCAGCTCACAGGGGACCTCCTACGAGCAGTACTTC CASSSQGTSYEQYF
14 TRBJ1-2 . TRBV7-9 . TGTGCCAGCAGCTCCTGGACAGCTGGGTATGGCTACACCTTC CASSSWTAGYGYTF
13 TRBJ2-5 once TRBV12-3/TRBV12-4 . TGTGCCAGCAGTTTAGGGGGCGGCGAGACCCAGTACTTC CASSLGGGETQYF
12 TRBJ2-7 . TRBV7-9 . TGTGCCAGCAGCCCGACTAGCTACGAGCAGTACTTC CASSPTSYEQYF
13 TRBJ2-4 . TRBV15 TRBD2 TGTGCCACCAGCAGAGATTGGAGGAGCGGGGCCAACTTC CATSRDWRSGANF
16 TRBJ2-7 . TRBV30 TRBD2 TGTGCCTGGAGTCGAGGGACTAGCGGGATTCCCTACGAGCAGTACTTC CAWSRGTSGIPYEQYF
15 TRBJ2-7 . TRBV15 . TGTGCCACCAGCCCCCTCGGAACAGGAGTCTACGAGCAGTACTTC CATSPLGTGVYEQYF
13 TRBJ1-1 . TRBV7-2 . TGTGCCAGCAGGGCCTCCGGGAGGACTGAAGCTTTCTTT CASRASGRTEAFF
15 TRBJ2-1 . TRBV11-2 TRBD2 TGTGCCAGCAGCTTGGGAAGCGGGAGGGCAGGGGAGCAGTTCTTC CASSLGSGRAGEQFF
13 TRBJ2-2 . TRBV7-6 . TGTGCCAGCAGCTTAGGGGGGGACGGGGAGCTGTTTTTT CASSLGGDGELFF
15 TRBJ2-2 . TRBV18 . TGTGCCAGCTCACCCCAACGGAGGGGTACCGGGGAGCTGTTTTTT CASSPQRRGTGELFF
14 TRBJ2-5 . TRBV27 TRBD2 TGTGCCAGCAGCGCGGGGGGGCCTGGGGAGACCCAGTACTTC CASSAGGPGETQYF
12 TRBJ2-3 . TRBV25-1 . TGTGCCAGCAGTGAGGGAGCAGATACGCAGTATTTT CASSEGADTQYF
15 TRBJ1-2 . TRBV7-8 . TGTGCCAGCAGCCCCCGGGCAGGGTGGGGCTATGGCTACACCTTC CASSPRAGWGYGYTF
14 TRBJ2-7 . TRBV5-5 TRBD2 TGTGCCAGCAGCCCGGGACGGTTGCGGGGGGAGCAGTACTTC CASSPGRLRGEQYF
12 TRBJ1-2 . TRBV30 . TGTGCCTGGAGTGTCCGGGTTTATGGCTACACCTTC CAWSVRVYGYTF
16 TRBJ2-3 . TRBV18 TRBD1 TGTGCCAGCTCACCACCCTCCAGGGGGCGCGCAGATACGCAGTATTTT CASSPPSRGRADTQYF
15 TRBJ2-7 . TRBV4-1 . TGCGCCAGCAGCCAAGAAAGATTGCTGGCCGAGGGGCAGTACTTC CASSQERLLAEGQYF
14 TRBJ1-2 few TRBV14 . TGTGCCAGCAGCCCCCCGACAGGCCGGTCTGGCTACACCTTC CASSPPTGRSGYTF
12 TRBJ1-1 . TRBV12-3/TRBV12-4 . TGTGCCAGCAACTTCGGTGCGGGGTTTGCTTTCTTT CASNFGAGFAFF
14 TRBJ2-3 few TRBV28 . TGTGCCAGCAGTTTCCGGCGGGGTGGCGATACGCAGTATTTT CASSFRRGGDTQYF
16 TRBJ2-2 once TRBV18 . TGTGCCAGCTCACCCGGAGGGGGGGCCGACACCGGGGAGCTGTTTTTT CASSPGGGADTGELFF
12 TRBJ1-2 . TRBV9 . TGTGCCAGCAGCGTAGATAGGGGTGGCTACACCTTC CASSVDRGGYTF
13 TRBJ2-4 . TRBV20-1 TRBD1 TGCAGTGCTAGTGCCGGACAGGGTCGTATTCAGTACTTC CSASAGQGRIQYF
14 TRBJ1-1 . TRBV27 . TGTGCCAGCAGTGTTGTCCCAGGGGCCACTGAAGCTTTCTTT CASSVVPGATEAFF
15 TRBJ2-2 . TRBV9 . TGTGCCAGCAGCGTCCGTCGGGACTCCCCCGGGGAGCTGTTTTTT CASSVRRDSPGELFF
12 TRBJ1-2 few TRBV7-9 . TGTGCCAGCAGCCCAACGGTTGGTGGCTACACCTTC CASSPTVGGYTF
16 TRBJ2-1 . TRBV7-3 TRBD2 TGTGCCAGCAGCTTAAGGGTGGGAGGGCCTCGGGATGAGCAGTTCTTC CASSLRVGGPRDEQFF